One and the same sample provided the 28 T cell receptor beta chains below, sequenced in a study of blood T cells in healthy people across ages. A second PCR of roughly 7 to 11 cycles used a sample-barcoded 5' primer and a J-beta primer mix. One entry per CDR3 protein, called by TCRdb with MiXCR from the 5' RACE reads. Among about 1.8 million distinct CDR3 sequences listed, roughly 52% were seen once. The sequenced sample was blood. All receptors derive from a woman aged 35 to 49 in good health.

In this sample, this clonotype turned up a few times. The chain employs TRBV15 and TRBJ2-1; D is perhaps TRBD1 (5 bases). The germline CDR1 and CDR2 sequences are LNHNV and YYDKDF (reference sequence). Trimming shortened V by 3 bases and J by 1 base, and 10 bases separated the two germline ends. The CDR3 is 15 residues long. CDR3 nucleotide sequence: TGTGCCACCAGCAGGCCAGGGCCTTCCTACAATGAGCAGTTCTTC. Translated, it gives CATSRPGPSYNEQFF.

CDR3 in DNA: TGCGCCAGCAGCCGGAATACAGGGGGCTCTGGGGCCAACGTCCTGACTTTC. Translating it yields CASSRNTGGSGANVLTF. The J gene is TRBJ2-6, the V gene TRBV4-3; 8 bases fit TRBD1. The CDR3 totals 17 residues. After removal of 4 bases from V and 0 bases from J, the junction contained 5 bases not matched to a gene. Germline assignment: CDR1 LGHNA and CDR2 YSLEER.

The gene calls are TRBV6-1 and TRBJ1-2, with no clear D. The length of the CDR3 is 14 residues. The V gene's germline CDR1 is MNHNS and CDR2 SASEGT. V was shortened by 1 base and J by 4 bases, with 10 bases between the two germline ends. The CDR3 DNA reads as TGTGCCAGCAGTGAAGAGAAGGGTGCCTATGGCTACACCTTC. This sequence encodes CASSEEKGAYGYTF.

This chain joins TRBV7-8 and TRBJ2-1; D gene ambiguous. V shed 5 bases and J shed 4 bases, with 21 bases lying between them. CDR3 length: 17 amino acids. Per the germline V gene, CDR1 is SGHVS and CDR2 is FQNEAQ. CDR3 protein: CASSPIDQVGWYNEQFF. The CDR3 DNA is TGTGCCAGCAGCCCTATCGACCAGGTCGGTTGGTACAATGAGCAGTTCTTC.

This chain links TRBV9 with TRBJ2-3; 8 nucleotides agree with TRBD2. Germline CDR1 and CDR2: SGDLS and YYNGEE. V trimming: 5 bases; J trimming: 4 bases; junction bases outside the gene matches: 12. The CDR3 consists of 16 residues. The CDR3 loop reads CASSYRGGEWADTQYF. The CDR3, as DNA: TGTGCCAGCAGTTACCGGGGGGGGGAATGGGCAGATACGCAGTATTTT. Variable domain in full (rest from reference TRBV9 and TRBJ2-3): DSGVTQTPKHLITATGQRVTLRCSPRSGDLSVYWYQQSLDQGLQFLIQYYNGEERAKGNILERFSAQQFPDLHSELNLSSLELGDSALYFCASSYRGGEWADTQYFGPGTRLTVL.

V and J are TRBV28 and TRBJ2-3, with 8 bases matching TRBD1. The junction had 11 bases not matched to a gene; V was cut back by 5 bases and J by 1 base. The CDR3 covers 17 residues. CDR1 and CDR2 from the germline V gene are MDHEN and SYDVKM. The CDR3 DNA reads TGTGCCAGCAGTCCTAGGGGCCGGACAGGGCGCACAGATACGCAGTATTTT. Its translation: CASSPRGRTGRTDTQYF.

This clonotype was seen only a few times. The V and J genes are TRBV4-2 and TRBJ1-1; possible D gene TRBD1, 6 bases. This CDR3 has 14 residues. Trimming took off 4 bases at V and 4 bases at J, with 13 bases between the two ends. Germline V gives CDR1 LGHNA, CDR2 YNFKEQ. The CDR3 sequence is CASSLADSSTEAFF. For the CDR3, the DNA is TGTGCCAGCAGCCTAGCGGACAGTAGCACTGAAGCTTTCTTT.

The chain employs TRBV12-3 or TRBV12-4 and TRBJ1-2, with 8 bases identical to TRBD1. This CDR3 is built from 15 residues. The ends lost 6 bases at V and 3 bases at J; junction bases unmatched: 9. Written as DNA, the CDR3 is TGTGCCAGCAGGGCAGGCAACAGGGGGGACTATGGCTACACCTTC. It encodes CASRAGNRGDYGYTF.

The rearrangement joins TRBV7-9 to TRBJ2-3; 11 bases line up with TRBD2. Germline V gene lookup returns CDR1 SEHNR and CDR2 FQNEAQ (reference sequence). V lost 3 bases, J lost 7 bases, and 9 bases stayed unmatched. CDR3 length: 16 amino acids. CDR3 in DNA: TGTGCCAGCAGCTTCCCTCCGACTAGCGGGGATCATACGCAGTATTTT. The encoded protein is CASSFPPTSGDHTQYF.

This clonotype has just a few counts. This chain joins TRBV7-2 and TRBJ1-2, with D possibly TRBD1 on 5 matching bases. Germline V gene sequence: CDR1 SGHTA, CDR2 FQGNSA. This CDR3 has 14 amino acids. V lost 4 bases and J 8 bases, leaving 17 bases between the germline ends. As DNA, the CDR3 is TGTGCCAGCAGCTCTACCGGGACCACGGGCGGCTACACCTTC. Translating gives CASSSTGTTGGYTF.

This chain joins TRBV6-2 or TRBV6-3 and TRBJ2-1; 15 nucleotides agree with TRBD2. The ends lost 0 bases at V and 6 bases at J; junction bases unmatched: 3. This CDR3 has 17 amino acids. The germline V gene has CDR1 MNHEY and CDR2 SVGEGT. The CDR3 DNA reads TGTGCCAGCAGTTACTCCGGACTAGCGGGGGGGCCCAATGAGCAGTTCTTC. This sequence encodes CASSYSGLAGGPNEQFF.

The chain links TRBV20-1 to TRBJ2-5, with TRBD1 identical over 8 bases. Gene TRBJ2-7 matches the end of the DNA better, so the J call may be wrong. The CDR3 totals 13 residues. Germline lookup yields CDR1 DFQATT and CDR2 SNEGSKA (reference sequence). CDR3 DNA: TGCAGTGCTTCCCGGACAGGGCTGGGCGAGCAGTACTTC. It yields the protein CSASRTGLGEQYF.

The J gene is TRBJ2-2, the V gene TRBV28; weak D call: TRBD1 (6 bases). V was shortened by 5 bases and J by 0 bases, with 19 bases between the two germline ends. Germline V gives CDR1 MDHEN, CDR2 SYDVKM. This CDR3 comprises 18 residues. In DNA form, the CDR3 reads TGTGCCAGCAGTCCCGGCCTCTTGGGGGCACCGAACACCGGGGAGCTGTTTTTT. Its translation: CASSPGLLGAPNTGELFF. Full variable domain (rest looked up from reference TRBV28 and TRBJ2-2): DVKVTQSSRYLVKRTGEKVFLECVQDMDHENMFWYRQDPGLGLRLIYFSYDVKMKEKGDIPEGYSVSREKKERFSLILESASTNQTSMYLCASSPGLLGAPNTGELFFGEGSRLTVL.

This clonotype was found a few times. The CDR3 spells CASSPVWGAQVETQYF. The CDR3 coding sequence is TGTGCCAGCAGTCCCGTGTGGGGGGCCCAAGTAGAGACCCAGTACTTC. The chain employs TRBV28 and TRBJ2-5; D may be TRBD1 or TRBD2 (6 bases each). This CDR3 region has 16 residues. V was shortened by 5 bases and J by 4 bases, with 20 bases between the two germline ends. Germline CDR1 is MDHEN and CDR2 is SYDVKM.

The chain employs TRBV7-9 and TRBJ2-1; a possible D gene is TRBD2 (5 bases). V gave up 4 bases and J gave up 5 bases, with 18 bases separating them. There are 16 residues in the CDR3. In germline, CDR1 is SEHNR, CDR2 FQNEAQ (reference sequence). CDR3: CASSSFLGAQNNEQFF. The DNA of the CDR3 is TGTGCCAGCAGCTCTTTTTTGGGAGCCCAGAACAATGAGCAGTTCTTC. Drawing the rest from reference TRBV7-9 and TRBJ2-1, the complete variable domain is DTGVSQNPRHKITKRGQNVTFRCDPISEHNRLYWYRQTLGQGPEFLTYFQNEAQLEKSRLLSDRFSAERPKGSFSTLEIQRTEQGDSAMYLCASSSFLGAQNNEQFFGPGTRLTVL.

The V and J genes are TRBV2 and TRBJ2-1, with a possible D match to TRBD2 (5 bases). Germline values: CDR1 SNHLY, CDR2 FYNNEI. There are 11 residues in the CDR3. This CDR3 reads CAGSSYNEQFF. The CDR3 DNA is TGTGCTGGGAGCTCCTACAATGAGCAGTTCTTC.

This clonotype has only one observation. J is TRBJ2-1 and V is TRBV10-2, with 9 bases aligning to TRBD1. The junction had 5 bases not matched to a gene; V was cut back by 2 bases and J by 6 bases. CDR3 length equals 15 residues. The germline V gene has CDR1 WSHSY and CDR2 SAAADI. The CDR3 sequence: CASSEMDRGPNEQFF. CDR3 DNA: TGCGCCAGCAGTGAGATGGACAGGGGCCCCAATGAGCAGTTCTTC.

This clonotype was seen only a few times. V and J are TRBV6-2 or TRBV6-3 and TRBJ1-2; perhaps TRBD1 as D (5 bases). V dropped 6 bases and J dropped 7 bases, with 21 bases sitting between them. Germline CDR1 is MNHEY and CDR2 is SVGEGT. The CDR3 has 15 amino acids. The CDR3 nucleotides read TGTGCCAGCAGACCCTTGGGGGAAGGAGGTAGTGGCTACACCTTC. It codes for CASRPLGEGGSGYTF.

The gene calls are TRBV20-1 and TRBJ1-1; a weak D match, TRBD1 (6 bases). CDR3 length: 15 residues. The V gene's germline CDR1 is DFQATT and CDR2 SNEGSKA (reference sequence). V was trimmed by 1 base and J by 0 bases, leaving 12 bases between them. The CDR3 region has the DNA TGCAGTGCTAGAGTCGGCGGACAGATGAACACTGAAGCTTTCTTT. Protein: CSARVGGQMNTEAFF.

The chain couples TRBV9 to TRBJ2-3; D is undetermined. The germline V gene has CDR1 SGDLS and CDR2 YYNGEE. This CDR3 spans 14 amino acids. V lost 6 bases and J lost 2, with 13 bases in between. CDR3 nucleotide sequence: TGTGCCAGCACCCTGTCTTACTACACAGATACGCAGTATTTT. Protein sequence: CASTLSYYTDTQYF.

In nucleotides, the CDR3 is TGCGCCGTCAGTGAGTCGACCGTTAATGAGCAGTACTTC. Translated: CAVSESTVNEQYF. V and J are TRBV10-1 and TRBJ2-5; no clear D gene. Trimming removed 11 bases from V and 11 bases from J, with 24 bases in between. Germline CDR1 reads WNHNN; CDR2 reads SYGVQD (reference sequence). This CDR3 has 13 amino acids.

CDR3 protein: CASSLEGVPTNEKLFF. The CDR3 region has the DNA TGTGCCAGCAGCTTAGAAGGGGTTCCGACTAATGAAAAACTGTTTTTT. The chain links TRBV7-8 to TRBJ1-4, with D perhaps TRBD1 (5 bases). Germline CDR1 and CDR2: SGHVS and FQNEAQ. There are 16 residues in the CDR3. The germline V and J ends were trimmed by 1 base and 2 bases, with 11 bases remaining between them. Combining the CDR3 with reference TRBV7-8 and TRBJ1-4 gives the whole variable domain GAGVSQSPRYKVAKRGQDVALRCDPISGHVSLFWYQQALGQGPEFLTYFQNEAQLDKSGLPSDRFFAERPEGSVSTLKIQRTQQEDSAVYLCASSLEGVPTNEKLFFGSGTQLSVL.

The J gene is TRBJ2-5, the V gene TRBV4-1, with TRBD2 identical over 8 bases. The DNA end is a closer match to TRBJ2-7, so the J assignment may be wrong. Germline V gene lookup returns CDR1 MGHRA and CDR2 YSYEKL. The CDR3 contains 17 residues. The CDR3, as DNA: TGCGCCAGCAGCCAAGGGTTAGCGGGGAGGCACTCTGACGAGCAGTACTTC. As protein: CASSQGLAGRHSDEQYF.

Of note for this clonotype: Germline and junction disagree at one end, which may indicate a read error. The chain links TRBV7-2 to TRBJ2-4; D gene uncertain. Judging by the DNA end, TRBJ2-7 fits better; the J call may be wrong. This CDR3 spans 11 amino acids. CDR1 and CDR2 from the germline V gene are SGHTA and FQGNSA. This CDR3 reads CATSPYYEQYF. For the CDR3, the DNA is TGTGCCACCAGCCCATACTACGAGCAGTACTTC.

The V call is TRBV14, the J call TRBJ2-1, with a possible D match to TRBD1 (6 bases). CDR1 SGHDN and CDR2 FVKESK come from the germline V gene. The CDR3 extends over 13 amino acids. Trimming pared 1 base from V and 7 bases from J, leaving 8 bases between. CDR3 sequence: CASSQVTGNEQFF. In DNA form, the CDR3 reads TGTGCCAGCAGCCAAGTCACAGGGAATGAGCAGTTCTTC.

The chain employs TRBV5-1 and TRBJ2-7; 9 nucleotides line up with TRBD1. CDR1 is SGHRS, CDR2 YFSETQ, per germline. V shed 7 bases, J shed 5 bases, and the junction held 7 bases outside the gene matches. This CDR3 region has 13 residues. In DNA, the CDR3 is TGCGCCAGCTACGGACAGGGGAGGGACGAGCAGTACTTC. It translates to CASYGQGRDEQYF. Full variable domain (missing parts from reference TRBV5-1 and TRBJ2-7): KAGVTQTPRYLIKTRGQQVTLSCSPISGHRSVSWYQQTPGQGLQFLFEYFSETQRNKGNFPGRFSGRQFSNSRSEMNVSTLELGDSALYLCASYGQGRDEQYFGPGTRLTVT.

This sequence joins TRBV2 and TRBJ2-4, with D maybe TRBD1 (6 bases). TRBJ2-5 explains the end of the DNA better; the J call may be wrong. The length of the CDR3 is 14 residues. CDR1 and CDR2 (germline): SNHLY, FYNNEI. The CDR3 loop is CASSDGGAWETQYF. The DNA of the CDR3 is TGTGCCAGCAGTGATGGGGGCGCATGGGAGACCCAGTACTTC.

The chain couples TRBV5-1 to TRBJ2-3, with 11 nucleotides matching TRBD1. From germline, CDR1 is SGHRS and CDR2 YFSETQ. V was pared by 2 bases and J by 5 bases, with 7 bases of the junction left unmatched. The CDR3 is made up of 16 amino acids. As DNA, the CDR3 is TGCGCCAGCAGCTTACAACCCGGGACAGGGGGAGATACGCAGTATTTT. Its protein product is CASSLQPGTGGDTQYF. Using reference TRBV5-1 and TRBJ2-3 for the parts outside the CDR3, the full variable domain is KAGVTQTPRYLIKTRGQQVTLSCSPISGHRSVSWYQQTPGQGLQFLFEYFSETQRNKGNFPGRFSGRQFSNSRSEMNVSTLELGDSALYLCASSLQPGTGGDTQYFGPGTRLTVL.